The sample holds many counts of the clone carrying this T cell receptor (beta chain). Antigen: not known. The data originate from a study of T cells after yellow fever vaccination. With V trimmed by 5 bases and J by 5 bases, 9 bases remained unmatched. The CDR3 has 15 residues. TCRdb analysed the 5' RACE reads with MiXCR anew, one entry per CDR3 protein. The sample has hundreds of thousands of distinct CDR3 sequences; 8.7% are singletons. Regarding the study as a whole: High-abundance clonotypes from the bulk population could contaminate FACS-sorted repertoires. The secondary response showed a weaker magnitude and a faster peak, day 5 versus 15. After the booster, 96% of CD4 and approximately 87% of CD8 primary-response clones were re-detected. Overall, a small share of clonotypes was seen in both CD4 and CD8 compartments.

Sample: PBMCs, taken on the day of the first yellow fever vaccination. The TCR sequence derives from a young man who received the YFV17D yellow fever vaccine. The chain uses TRBV12-3 or TRBV12-4 and TRBJ1-1; 9 positions agree with TRBD1. The CDR3 is CASSVTGGGGTEAFF. The CDR3 bases are TGTGCCAGCAGTGTGACAGGGGGTGGAGGGACTGAAGCTTTCTTT.